This T cell receptor (beta chain) was identified during a study of tumor and adjacent non-tumor tissue in lung cancer. No cell sorting was done before RNA was extracted from the tissue. Donors were chemotherapy-naive, newly diagnosed lung cancer surgical patients in China, August–late 2014. A modified ARM-PCR protocol with three rounds of nested PCR amplified TCRbeta. TCRdb itself ran the multiplex PCR reads through MiXCR, one entry per CDR3 protein. The sample has roughly 200,000 distinct CDR3 sequences, 60% to 85% seen once. The CDR3 contains 14 residues. With 7 bases clipped from V and 9 bases from J, the junction kept 12 bases outside the gene matches. Germline CDR1 is SGHAT and CDR2 is FQDESV (reference sequence).

Sequencing used lung tumor tissue. This TCR was recovered from a man aged 55 to 70 with non-small cell lung cancer. V and J are TRBV11-1 and TRBJ2-1; 7 bases match TRBD1. The CDR3 is CASTYRGRNSEQFF. As DNA, the CDR3 is TGTGCCAGCACCTACAGGGGCCGAAATAGTGAGCAGTTCTTC.